The entry that follows covers one TCR beta chain sequence. Antigen specificity is unknown. The entry originates in a study of T cell responses to AZD1222 COVID-19 vaccine. Using immunoSEQ multiplex PCR, the repertoire was profiled, and TCRdb retains in-frame clones only, with some absent. The profile shows 180,000 or so clones, about 93% of them singletons. Study-wide findings and caveats: Recipients of two AZD1222 doses showed rising Spike-specific TCR breadth and depth. Along spike, vaccine-associated CD4 TCRs were found throughout, with dominance at 160-218 and 743-854. Baseline serostatus was positive in only a handful of AZD1222 recipients. Clonal diversity was possibly underestimated, and white British individuals and females predominated among donors.

The sequencing used peripheral blood, collected 28 days after the second dose of the MenACWY control vaccine. The TCR originated in an adult who received the MenACWY meningococcal vaccine as a control.

Here the CDR3 DNA reads TGTGCCAGCAGCTCAAGGGCCGGGGAGTTCACAGATACGCAGTATTTT. It translates to CASSSRAGEFTDTQYF. The J gene is TRBJ2-3, the V gene TRBV7-9, with a weak D call TRBD2 (5 bases). CDR3 length: 16 amino acids. The germline CDR1 and CDR2 sequences are SEHNR and FQNEAQ (reference sequence). V lost 4 bases and J 2 bases, leaving 16 bases between the germline ends. The full variable domain, with the rest looked up from reference TRBV7-9 and TRBJ2-3, is DTGVSQNPRHKITKRGQNVTFRCDPISEHNRLYWYRQTLGQGPEFLTYFQNEAQLEKSRLLSDRFSAERPKGSFSTLEIQRTEQGDSAMYLCASSSRAGEFTDTQYFGPGTRLTVL.